This TCR beta chain was sequenced during a study of PD-1 blockade in mismatch repair-deficient tumors. Assay: immunoSEQ multiplex PCR; the TCRdb copy retains only in-frame clones and omits some. This table has about 25,000 clones, less than 85% appearing once. This CDR3 is 14 amino acids long. V gave up 3 bases and J gave up 8 bases; unmatched junction bases: 9. Germline V gene data show CDR1 as KGHSH and CDR2 as LQKENI. The chain links TRBV18 to TRBJ1-2, with 7 bases aligning to TRBD1. This clonotype was sampled from an adult with mismatch repair-deficient cancer. The sample here was PBMCs, taken before pembrolizumab treatment. The DNA for the CDR3 is TGTGCCAGCTCACCGTTGGGACAGCCTGGGGGCTACACCTTC. Translating it yields CASSPLGQPGGYTF. Combining the CDR3 with reference TRBV18 and TRBJ1-2 gives the whole variable domain NAGVMQNPRHLVRRRGQEARLRCSPMKGHSHVYWYRQLPEEGLKFMVYLQKENIIDESGMPKERFSAEFPKEGPSILRIQQVVRGDSAAYFCASSPLGQPGGYTFGSGTRLTVV.